The sequence of this TCR beta chain was determined in a study of cytomegalovirus exposure and HLA in healthy donors. The donors comprised healthy bone marrow donors. Comment on this clone: The antigen remains unidentified.

The PCR had 60 Vbeta and 13 Jbeta primers. Sequencing used immunoSEQ multiplex PCR; TCRdb keeps in-frame clones, though not all of them. The data contain more than 150,000 clones, 65% to 85% of them singletons. This CDR3 is 14 amino acids long. Germline CDR1 reads MNHEY; CDR2 reads SMNVEV (reference sequence). V was clipped by 5 bases and J by 3 bases, with 13 bases between them. Findings and caveats of the study: Usually a TCR sequence was rare, but some public TCRs were found in many donors. TCR beta chains numbering about 160 were designated cytomegalovirus-associated.

The J gene is TRBJ1-1, the V gene TRBV27, with D perhaps TRBD1 (5 bases). The source material was PBMCs. This receptor was taken from a girl aged 5-17 years in good health and CMV-seropositive. CDR3 loop: CASSPRVLDTEAFF. The DNA for the CDR3 is TGTGCCAGCAGTCCCAGGGTGTTGGACACTGAAGCTTTCTTT.